The sample holds a few counts of the clone carrying this TCR beta chain. Its antigen is as yet unknown. The data are from a study of read filtering for tumor transcriptome and immune sequencing. Study details: The cohort had about 16 men and over twelve women aged roughly 45 to 90, mean approximately 66 years. IR-seq gave about 4 to 10.27 million TCR reads per sample; RNA-seq gave roughly 80 to 1273. Study results and limitations: IR-seq and RNA-seq agreed better without single-read clonotypes.

From 350 to 500 ng of RNA, a library with molecular barcoded alpha/delta and beta/gamma adaptors was made. One entry per CDR3 protein results from TCRdb running MiXCR on the reads. The sample has 20,000 to 25,000 distinct CDR3 sequences, 12% to 15% seen once; the top ten hold about 59%. This sequence was found in a donor aged 40 or over with multiple myeloma. The material sequenced was a population of CD138-negative cells sorted from bone marrow.

The CDR3 DNA reads TGCGCCAGCCGGCGCGGGGCGGCTCAAAGCGAGCAGTACTTC. Protein: CASRRGAAQSEQYF. The rearrangement uses TRBV5-1 and TRBJ2-7; tentative D call: TRBD2 (6 bases). Germline values: CDR1 SGHRS, CDR2 YFSETQ. The V end was cut by 7 bases, the J end by 6 bases, with 20 bases between. There are 14 residues in the CDR3. The variable domain in full, with the rest retrieved from reference TRBV5-1 and TRBJ2-7, is KAGVTQTPRYLIKTRGQQVTLSCSPISGHRSVSWYQQTPGQGLQFLFEYFSETQRNKGNFPGRFSGRQFSNSRSEMNVSTLELGDSALYLCASRRGAAQSEQYFGPGTRLTVT.